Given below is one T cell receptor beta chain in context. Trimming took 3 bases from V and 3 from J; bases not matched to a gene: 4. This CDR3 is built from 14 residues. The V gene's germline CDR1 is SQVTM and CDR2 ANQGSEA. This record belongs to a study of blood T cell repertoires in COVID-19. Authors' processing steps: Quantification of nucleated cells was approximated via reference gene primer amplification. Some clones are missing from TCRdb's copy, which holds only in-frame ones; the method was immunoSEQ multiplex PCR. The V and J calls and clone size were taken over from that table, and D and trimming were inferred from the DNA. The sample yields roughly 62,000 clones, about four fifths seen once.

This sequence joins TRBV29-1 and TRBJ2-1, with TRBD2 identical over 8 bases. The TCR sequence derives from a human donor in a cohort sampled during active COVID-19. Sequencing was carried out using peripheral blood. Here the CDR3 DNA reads TGCAGCGTTGATAGCGGGATTAACTACAATGAGCAGTTCTTC. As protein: CSVDSGINYNEQFF.